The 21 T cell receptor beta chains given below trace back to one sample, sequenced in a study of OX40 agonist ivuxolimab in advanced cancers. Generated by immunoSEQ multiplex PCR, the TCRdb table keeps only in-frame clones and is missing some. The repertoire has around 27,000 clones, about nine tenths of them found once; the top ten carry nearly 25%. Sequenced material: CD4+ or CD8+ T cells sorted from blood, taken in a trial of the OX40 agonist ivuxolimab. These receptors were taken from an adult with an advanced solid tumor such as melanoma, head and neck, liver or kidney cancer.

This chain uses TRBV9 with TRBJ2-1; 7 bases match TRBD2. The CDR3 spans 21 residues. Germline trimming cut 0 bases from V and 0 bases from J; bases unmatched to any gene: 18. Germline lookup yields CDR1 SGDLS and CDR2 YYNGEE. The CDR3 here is CASSVAYRSAREWSSYNEQFF. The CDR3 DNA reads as TGTGCCAGCAGCGTAGCGTACCGCTCCGCGCGGGAGTGGAGCTCCTACAATGAGCAGTTCTTC. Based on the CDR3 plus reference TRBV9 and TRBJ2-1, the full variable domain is DSGVTQTPKHLITATGQRVTLRCSPRSGDLSVYWYQQSLDQGLQFLIQYYNGEERAKGNILERFSAQQFPDLHSELNLSSLELGDSALYFCASSVAYRSAREWSSYNEQFFGPGTRLTVL.

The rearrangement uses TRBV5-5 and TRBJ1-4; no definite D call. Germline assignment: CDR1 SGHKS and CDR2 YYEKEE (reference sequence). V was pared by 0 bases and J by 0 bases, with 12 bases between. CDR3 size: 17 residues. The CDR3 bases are TGTGCCAGCAGCTTGGGACCGCTGCTTGCAACTAATGAAAAACTGTTTTTT. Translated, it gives CASSLGPLLATNEKLFF. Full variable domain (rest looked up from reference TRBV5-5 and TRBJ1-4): DAGVTQSPTHLIKTRGQQVTLRCSPISGHKSVSWYQQVLGQGPQFIFQYYEKEERGRGNFPDRFSARQFPNYSSELNVNALLLGDSALYLCASSLGPLLATNEKLFFGSGTQLSVL.

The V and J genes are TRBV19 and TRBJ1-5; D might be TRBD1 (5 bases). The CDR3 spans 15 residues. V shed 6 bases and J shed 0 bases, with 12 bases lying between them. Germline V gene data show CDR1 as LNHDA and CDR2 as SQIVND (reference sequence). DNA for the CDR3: TGTGCCAGTAGCTCGACAGATAATAGCAATCAGCCCCAGCATTTT. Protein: CASSSTDNSNQPQHF.

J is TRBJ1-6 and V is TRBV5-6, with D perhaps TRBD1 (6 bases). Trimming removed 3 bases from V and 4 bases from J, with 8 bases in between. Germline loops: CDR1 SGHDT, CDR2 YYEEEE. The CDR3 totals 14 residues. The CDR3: CASSYTGYNSPLHF. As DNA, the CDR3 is TGTGCCAGCAGCTACACAGGGTATAATTCACCCCTCCACTTT.

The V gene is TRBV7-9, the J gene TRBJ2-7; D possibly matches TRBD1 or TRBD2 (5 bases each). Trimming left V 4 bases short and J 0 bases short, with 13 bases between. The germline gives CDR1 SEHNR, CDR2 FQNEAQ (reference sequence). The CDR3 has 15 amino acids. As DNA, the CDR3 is TGTGCCAGCAGCTCGGGACCGAAAAACTCCTACGAGCAGTACTTC. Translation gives CASSSGPKNSYEQYF.

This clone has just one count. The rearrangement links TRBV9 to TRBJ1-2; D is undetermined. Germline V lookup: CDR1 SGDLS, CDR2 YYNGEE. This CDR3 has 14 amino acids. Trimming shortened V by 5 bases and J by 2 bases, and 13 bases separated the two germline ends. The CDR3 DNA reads TGTGCCAGCAGAACGTCATCAAAGAACTATGGCTACACCTTC. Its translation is CASRTSSKNYGYTF.

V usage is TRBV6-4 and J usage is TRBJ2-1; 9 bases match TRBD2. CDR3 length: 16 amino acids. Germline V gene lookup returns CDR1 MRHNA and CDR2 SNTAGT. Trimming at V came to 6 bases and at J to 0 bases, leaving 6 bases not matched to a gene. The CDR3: CASSYLSGSSYNEQFF. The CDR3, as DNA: TGTGCCAGCAGCTACCTTAGCGGGAGCTCCTACAATGAGCAGTTCTTC.

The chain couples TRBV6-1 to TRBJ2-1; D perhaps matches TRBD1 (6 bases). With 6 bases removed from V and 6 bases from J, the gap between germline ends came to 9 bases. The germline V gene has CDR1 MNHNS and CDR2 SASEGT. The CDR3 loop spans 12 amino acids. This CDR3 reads CASRMTGNEQFF. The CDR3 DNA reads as TGTGCCAGCAGGATGACAGGCAATGAGCAGTTCTTC.

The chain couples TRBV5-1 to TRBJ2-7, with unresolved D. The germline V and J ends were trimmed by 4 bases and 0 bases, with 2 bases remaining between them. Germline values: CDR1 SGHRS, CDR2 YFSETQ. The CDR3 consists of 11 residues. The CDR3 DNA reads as TGCGCCAGCAGCATCTCCTACGAGCAGTACTTC. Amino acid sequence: CASSISYEQYF.

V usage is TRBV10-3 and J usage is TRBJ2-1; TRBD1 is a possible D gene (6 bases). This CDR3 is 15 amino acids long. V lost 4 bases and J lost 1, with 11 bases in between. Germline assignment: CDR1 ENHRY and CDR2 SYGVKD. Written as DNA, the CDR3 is TGTGCCATCAGTGCCGGCAGGGGTTCCTACAATGAGCAGTTCTTC. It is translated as CAISAGRGSYNEQFF.

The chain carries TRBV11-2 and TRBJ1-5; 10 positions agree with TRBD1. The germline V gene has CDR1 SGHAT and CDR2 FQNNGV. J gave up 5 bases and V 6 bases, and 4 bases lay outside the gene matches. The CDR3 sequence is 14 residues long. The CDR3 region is CASSTTGGDQPQHF. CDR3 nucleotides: TGTGCCAGCAGTACGACAGGGGGCGATCAGCCCCAGCATTTT.

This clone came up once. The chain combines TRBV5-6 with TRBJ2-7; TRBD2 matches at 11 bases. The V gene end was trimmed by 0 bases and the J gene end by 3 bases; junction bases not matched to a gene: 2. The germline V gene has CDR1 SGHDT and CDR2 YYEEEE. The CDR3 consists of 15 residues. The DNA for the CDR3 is TGTGCCAGCAGCTTGGCCGGGACTAGCGGCTACGAGCAGTACTTC. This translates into CASSLAGTSGYEQYF.

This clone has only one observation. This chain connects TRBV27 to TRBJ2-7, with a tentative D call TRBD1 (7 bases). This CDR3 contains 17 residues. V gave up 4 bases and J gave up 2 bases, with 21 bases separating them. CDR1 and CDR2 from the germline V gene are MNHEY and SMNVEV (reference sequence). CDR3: CASSSSVEGARPYEQYF. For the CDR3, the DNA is TGTGCCAGCAGTTCCTCCGTGGAGGGGGCCCGACCCTACGAGCAGTACTTC.

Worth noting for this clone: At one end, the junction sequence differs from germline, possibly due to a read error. CDR3 residues: CASSVGTTENTEAFF. The CDR3 nucleotides read TGTGCCAGCAGCGTAGGGACGACAGAGAACACTGAAGCTTTCTTT. The rearrangement uses TRBV13 and TRBJ1-1; possible D gene TRBD1, 5 bases. Germline V gene data show CDR1 as PRHDT and CDR2 as FYEKMQ (reference sequence). The length of the CDR3 is 15 residues. Looking up the rest from reference TRBV13 and TRBJ1-1 gives the full variable domain: AAGVIQSPRHLIKEKRETATLKCYPIPRHDTVYWYQQGPGQDPQFLISFYEKMQSDKGSIPDRFSAQQFSDYHSELNMSSLELGDSALYFCASSVGTTENTEAFFGQGTRLTVV.

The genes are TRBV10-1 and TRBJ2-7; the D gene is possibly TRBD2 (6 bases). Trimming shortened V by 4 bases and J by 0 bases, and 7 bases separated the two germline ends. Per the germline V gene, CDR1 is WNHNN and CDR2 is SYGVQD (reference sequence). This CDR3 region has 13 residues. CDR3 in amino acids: CASSVGSSYEQYF. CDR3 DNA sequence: TGCGCCAGCAGTGTCGGGAGCTCCTACGAGCAGTACTTC.

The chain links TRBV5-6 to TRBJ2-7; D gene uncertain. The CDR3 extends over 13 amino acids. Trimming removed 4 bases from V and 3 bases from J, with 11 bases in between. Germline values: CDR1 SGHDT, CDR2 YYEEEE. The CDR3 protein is CASSAGASYEQYF. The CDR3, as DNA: TGTGCCAGCAGCGCAGGCGCTAGCTACGAGCAGTACTTC.

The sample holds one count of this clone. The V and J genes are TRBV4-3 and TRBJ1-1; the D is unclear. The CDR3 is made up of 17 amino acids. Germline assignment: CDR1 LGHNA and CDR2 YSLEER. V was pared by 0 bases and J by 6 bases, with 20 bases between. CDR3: CASSQDEKLLAGAEAFF. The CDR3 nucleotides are TGCGCCAGCAGCCAAGATGAGAAACTCCTGGCTGGGGCTGAAGCTTTCTTT.

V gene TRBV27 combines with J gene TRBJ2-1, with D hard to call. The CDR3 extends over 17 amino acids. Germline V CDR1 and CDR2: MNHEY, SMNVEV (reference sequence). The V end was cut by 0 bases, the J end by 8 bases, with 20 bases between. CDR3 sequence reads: CASSLSMGLAFFDEQFF. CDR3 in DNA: TGTGCCAGCAGTTTATCGATGGGCTTAGCCTTTTTTGATGAGCAGTTCTTC.

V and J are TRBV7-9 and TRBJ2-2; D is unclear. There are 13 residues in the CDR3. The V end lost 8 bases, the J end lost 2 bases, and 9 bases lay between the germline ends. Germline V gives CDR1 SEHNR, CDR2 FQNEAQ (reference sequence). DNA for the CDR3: TGTGCCAGCGGGCGAGTTAACACCGGGGAGCTGTTTTTT. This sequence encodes CASGRVNTGELFF.

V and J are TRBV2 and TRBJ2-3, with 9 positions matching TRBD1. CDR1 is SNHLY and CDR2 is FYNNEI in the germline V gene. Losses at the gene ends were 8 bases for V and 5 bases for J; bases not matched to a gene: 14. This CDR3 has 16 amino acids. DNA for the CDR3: TGTGCCAGCGGGGCAACCGGGACAGGGCTTGTAGATACGCAGTATTTT. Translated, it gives CASGATGTGLVDTQYF.

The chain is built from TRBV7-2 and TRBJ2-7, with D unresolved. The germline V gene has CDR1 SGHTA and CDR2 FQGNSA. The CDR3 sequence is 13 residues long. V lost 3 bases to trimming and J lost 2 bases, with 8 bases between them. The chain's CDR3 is CASSFWVTYEQYF. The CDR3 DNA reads TGTGCCAGCAGCTTTTGGGTGACCTACGAGCAGTACTTC.